Listed here are 17 T cell receptor beta chains from one sample, sequenced in a study of radiotherapy plus CTLA-4 blockade in lung cancer. Sequenced by immunoSEQ multiplex PCR; TCRdb stores in-frame clones only, minus some. The repertoire holds roughly 110,000 clones, with 81% as singletons. The sequencing here drew on peripheral blood, taken from a patient treated with radiotherapy plus ipilimumab. The receptor set was obtained from a human donor with non-small cell lung cancer that progressed on radiotherapy plus ipilimumab. Some clones in this sample may be carry-over from other donors' samples.

The CDR3 coding sequence is TGTGCCAGCAGCTTAATGGGGAGGGCAAACAATGAGCAGTTCTTC. It is translated as CASSLMGRANNEQFF. V and J are TRBV7-3 and TRBJ2-1, with 7 bases lining up with TRBD2. Germline CDR1 reads SGHTA; CDR2 reads FQGTGA. CDR3 length: 15 residues. Losses at the gene ends were 1 base for V and 5 bases for J; bases not matched to a gene: 5.

The V call is TRBV19, the J call TRBJ2-5; either TRBD1 or TRBD2 may supply D (5 bases each). The CDR3 length is 14 residues. The ends were cut back, 7 bases at V and 5 bases at J, with 17 bases in the middle. Germline values: CDR1 LNHDA, CDR2 SQIVND (reference sequence). Here the CDR3 DNA reads TGTGCCAGTACCTCCGGGGCGGGTTTCGAGACCCAGTACTTC. Residues: CASTSGAGFETQYF.

The rearrangement joins TRBV2 to TRBJ2-2; D is perhaps TRBD1 or TRBD2 (5 bases each). CDR1 is SNHLY, CDR2 FYNNEI, per germline. This CDR3 contains 17 residues. The V end lost 3 bases, the J end lost 3 bases, and 17 bases lay between the germline ends. Written as DNA, the CDR3 is TGTGCCAGCAGTGACCTGGGACCCTCCCAATACACCGGGGAGCTGTTTTTT. It yields the protein CASSDLGPSQYTGELFF.

The chain recombines TRBV7-9 with TRBJ1-2; D perhaps matches TRBD1 (6 bases). Trimming stripped 3 bases from V and 7 bases from J, with 9 bases between. The CDR3 has 12 residues. Germline V gives CDR1 SEHNR, CDR2 FQNEAQ (reference sequence). CDR3 in DNA: TGTGCCAGCAGCTTCGGGGGGCCTGGCTACACCTTC. Translated, it gives CASSFGGPGYTF. The whole variable domain, filled in from reference TRBV7-9 and TRBJ1-2, reads DTGVSQNPRHKITKRGQNVTFRCDPISEHNRLYWYRQTLGQGPEFLTYFQNEAQLEKSRLLSDRFSAERPKGSFSTLEIQRTEQGDSAMYLCASSFGGPGYTFGSGTRLTVV.

This clone has just one count. The chain joins TRBV6-6 to TRBJ2-5; D possibly corresponds to TRBD2 (6 bases). The CDR3 covers 14 residues. V was trimmed by 2 bases and J by 1 base, leaving 8 bases between them. The V gene's germline CDR1 is MNHNY and CDR2 SVGAGI (reference sequence). The CDR3 DNA reads TGTGCCAGCAGTTACGACGGGGGCCAAGAGACCCAGTACTTC. Its protein is CASSYDGGQETQYF.

The genes are TRBV18 and TRBJ1-1, with 7 positions matching TRBD1. This CDR3 contains 15 residues. After removal of 3 bases from V and 3 bases from J, the junction contained 7 bases not matched to a gene. Germline values: CDR1 KGHSH, CDR2 LQKENI. The CDR3 region has the DNA TGTGCCAGCTCACCCCTGACAGGGAGGTACACTGAAGCTTTCTTT. The encoded protein is CASSPLTGRYTEAFF.

The chain carries TRBV13 and TRBJ1-2; D might be TRBD1 (5 bases). Trimming took off 4 bases at V and 5 bases at J, with 14 bases between the two ends. CDR1 and CDR2 from the germline V gene are PRHDT and FYEKMQ (reference sequence). The CDR3 length is 14 residues. CDR3 sequence (DNA): TGTGCCAGCAGCTACCGAGGGACGGATTATGGCTACACCTTC. This sequence encodes CASSYRGTDYGYTF.

V gene TRBV5-1 combines with J gene TRBJ1-1, with a tentative D call TRBD1 (5 bases). Germline values: CDR1 SGHRS, CDR2 YFSETQ. This CDR3 has 15 amino acids. Trimming cost V 4 bases and J 1 base, with 14 bases left between them. The CDR3 bases are TGCGCCAGCAGCCTCATGACAGCGAGGAACACTGAAGCTTTCTTT. Its translation: CASSLMTARNTEAFF.

The J gene is TRBJ2-1, the V gene TRBV10-1; 8 positions agree with TRBD2. CDR1 WNHNN and CDR2 SYGVQD come from the germline V gene (reference sequence). The CDR3 contains 11 residues. Germline trimming cut 10 bases from V and 10 bases from J; bases unmatched to any gene: 6. The CDR3 nucleotides are TGCGCCAATGCTCTAGCGGGCGAGCAGTTCTTC. As protein: CANALAGEQFF.

This clone has just one count. The rearrangement uses TRBV7-9 and TRBJ1-6, with D possibly being TRBD1 (6 bases). Germline assignment: CDR1 SEHNR and CDR2 FQNEAQ (reference sequence). The CDR3 runs 17 residues. Trimming took 2 bases from V and 6 from J, leaving 17 bases between them. The CDR3 protein is CASSLTQTGYFNSPLHF. The DNA for the CDR3 is TGTGCCAGCAGCTTAACTCAAACAGGGTATTTTAATTCACCCCTCCACTTT.

The chain employs TRBV6-4 and TRBJ1-5; 9 bases are a match to TRBD1. Germline CDR1 MRHNA, CDR2 SNTAGT. Trimming cost V 3 bases and J 7 bases; bases outside gene matches: 7. This CDR3 comprises 15 residues. CDR3 coding DNA: TGTGCCAGCAGTGAACGGGACAGGGTGGACCAGCCCCAGCATTTT. Its protein product is CASSERDRVDQPQHF.

The chain carries TRBV6-6 and TRBJ1-6; 10 bases line up with TRBD1. The CDR3 consists of 14 residues. Germline CDR1 reads MNHNY; CDR2 reads SVGAGI (reference sequence). V lost 6 bases and J lost 11; bases outside the gene matches: 7. CDR3 sequence (DNA): TGTGCCAGCAGGGGCCAGGGACAGGGGCCACCCCTCCACTTT. It is translated as CASRGQGQGPPLHF.

The chain has TRBV27 and TRBJ1-5; unclear D gene. CDR1 MNHEY and CDR2 SMNVEV come from the germline V gene (reference sequence). The CDR3 contains 14 residues. Trimming stripped 5 bases from V and 6 bases from J, with 14 bases between. CDR3 sequence: CASSPLDRIQPQHF. In DNA, the CDR3 is TGTGCCAGCAGTCCCTTGGACCGGATTCAGCCCCAGCATTTT.

As concerns this clone: This sample includes further DNA sequences coding for the same CDR3. This rearrangement joins TRBV18 to TRBJ2-2, with 12 nucleotides matching TRBD2. The V segment lost 2 bases and the J segment 2 bases; nucleotides outside the gene matches: 3. The CDR3 is 17 amino acids. Germline lookup yields CDR1 KGHSH and CDR2 LQKENI. CDR3 nucleotides: TGTGCCAGCTCACCAACACTAGCGGGGGGCAACACCGGGGAGCTGTTTTTT. The encoded protein is CASSPTLAGGNTGELFF. Looking up the rest from reference TRBV18 and TRBJ2-2 gives the full variable domain: NAGVMQNPRHLVRRRGQEARLRCSPMKGHSHVYWYRQLPEEGLKFMVYLQKENIIDESGMPKERFSAEFPKEGPSILRIQQVVRGDSAAYFCASSPTLAGGNTGELFFGEGSRLTVL.

The V call is TRBV6-6, the J call TRBJ2-5; D gene uncertain. Per germline, CDR1 MNHNY and CDR2 SVGAGI (reference sequence). The CDR3 loop spans 11 amino acids. Between the trimmed V and J ends, which lost 6 bases and 4 bases, there was a span of 6 bases. CDR3 region: CASRGLETQYF. The CDR3, as DNA: TGTGCCAGCAGGGGCTTAGAGACCCAGTACTTC.

The genes are TRBV5-6 and TRBJ1-2, with 11 bases identical to TRBD1. The J segment lost 9 bases and the V segment lost 3 bases, leaving 7 bases of the junction unmatched. The germline V gene has CDR1 SGHDT and CDR2 YYEEEE. This CDR3 is built from 14 residues. The CDR3 sequence: CASSWTGGELRYTF. CDR3 in DNA: TGTGCCAGCAGCTGGACAGGGGGCGAATTACGCTACACCTTC.

The chain has TRBV11-1 and TRBJ2-7; tentatively, D is TRBD1 (6 bases). V was clipped by 4 bases and J by 2 bases, with 12 bases between them. CDR3 length: 14 residues. Germline CDR1 and CDR2: SGHAT and FQDESV (reference sequence). The CDR3 loop is CASSYRVGTYEQYF. The DNA for the CDR3 is TGTGCCAGCAGCTACAGGGTAGGAACCTACGAGCAGTACTTC.